This T cell receptor (beta chain) was recorded in a study of blood T cells in healthy people across ages. Study-wide findings and caveats: A strong correlation was seen between TCR beta diversity and naive T cell percentage.

V was clipped by 5 bases and J by 1 base, with 13 bases between them. CDR3 length: 15 residues. Primers used in a second PCR of roughly 6 to 11 cycles were a sample-barcoded 5' primer and a J-beta primer mix. TCRdb independently ran MiXCR on the 5' RACE reads; one entry per CDR3 protein. Here the sample spans hundreds of thousands of distinct CDR3 sequences, approximately 25% being singletons. The table lists this clonotype with many counts. The target antigen is unknown. These data were also filed under a second study, of T cells of mothers and their children. From that paper: The effect of thymic selection on TCR recombination output is similar between related and unrelated pairs.

Input material: blood. The chain has TRBV12-3 or TRBV12-4 and TRBJ2-3, with D possibly being TRBD1 (7 bases). This clonotype originated in a boy under 18 in good health. The CDR3 region has the DNA TGTGCCAGCAGTCAGGGGGGCCCAGGCACAGATACGCAGTATTTT. Translating gives CASSQGGPGTDTQYF.